This T cell receptor (beta chain) was profiled in a study of T cell repertoires in cytomegalovirus infection. Looking at the study overall: An indication of both CMV infection and matching HLA type came from public TCR beta signatures.

Study-wide findings and caveats: Summed public TCR beta family frequency identified CMV carriers bearing the relevant HLA. Clonotype analysis showed dominance of the ex vivo response by HLA-C-restricted CMV-specific TCR beta clonotypes.

V dropped 0 bases and J dropped 3; count of bases not matched to a gene: 6. This CDR3 region has 17 residues. As to this clonotype: Its cognate antigen is unknown.

Using its own MiXCR run on the reads, TCRdb lists one record per CDR3 protein. The data hold about 180,000 distinct CDR3 sequences, with over 13% observed a single time. The sample taken for sequencing was PBMCs. This clonotype was sampled from a human donor in good health (CMV status not recorded). Some clones in this sample may be carry-over from other donors' samples. The chain combines TRBV12-3 or TRBV12-4 with TRBJ2-7; 12 bases are a match to TRBD2. CDR3 nucleotide sequence: TGTGCCAGCAGTTTAGCGGGGCTAGCGGGAGGGTTCTACGAGCAGTACTTC. It codes for CASSLAGLAGGFYEQYF.